This T cell receptor beta chain was identified during a study of neurological immune-mediated disorders. Study-wide results and limits: The most TCR clonal expansion was seen in HTLV-1-associated myelopathy, whereas the least was seen in multiple sclerosis, below the level in healthy controls.

The authors produced cDNA by 5'RACE using 10-nucleotide random UMIs. A single record per CDR3 protein comes from TCRdb applying MiXCR to the 5' RACE reads. The data contain roughly 70,000 distinct CDR3 sequences, around 4.2% of them seen just once; the ten biggest clones take up 1.3%. Germline CDR1 MGHRA, CDR2 YSYEKL. The CDR3 has 14 residues. The V gene lost 4 bases and the J gene lost 1 base, with 10 bases spanning the gap. This clonotype has a count of ten or more. What it recognizes is unknown. The V and J genes are TRBV4-1 and TRBJ1-1; no clear D gene. Sequenced: PBMCs. This sequence was found in a man aged 25 to 45 with multiple sclerosis. The CDR3 coding sequence is TGCGCCAGCAGCCTATATCAAGGGAACACTGAAGCTTTCTTT. Translation: CASSLYQGNTEAFF.